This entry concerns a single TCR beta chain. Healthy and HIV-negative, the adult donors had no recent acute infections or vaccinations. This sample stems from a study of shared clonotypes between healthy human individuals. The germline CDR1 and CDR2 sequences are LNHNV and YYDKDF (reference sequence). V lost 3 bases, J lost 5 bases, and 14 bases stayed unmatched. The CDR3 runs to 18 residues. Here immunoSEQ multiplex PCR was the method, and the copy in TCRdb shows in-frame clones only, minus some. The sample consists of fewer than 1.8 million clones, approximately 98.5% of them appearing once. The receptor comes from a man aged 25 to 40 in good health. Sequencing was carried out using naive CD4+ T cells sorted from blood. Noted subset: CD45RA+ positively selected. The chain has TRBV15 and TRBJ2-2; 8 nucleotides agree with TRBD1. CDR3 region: CATSSLGSGTGWTGELFF. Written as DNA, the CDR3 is TGTGCCACCAGCAGCCTCGGTTCCGGGACAGGTTGGACCGGGGAGCTGTTTTTT.